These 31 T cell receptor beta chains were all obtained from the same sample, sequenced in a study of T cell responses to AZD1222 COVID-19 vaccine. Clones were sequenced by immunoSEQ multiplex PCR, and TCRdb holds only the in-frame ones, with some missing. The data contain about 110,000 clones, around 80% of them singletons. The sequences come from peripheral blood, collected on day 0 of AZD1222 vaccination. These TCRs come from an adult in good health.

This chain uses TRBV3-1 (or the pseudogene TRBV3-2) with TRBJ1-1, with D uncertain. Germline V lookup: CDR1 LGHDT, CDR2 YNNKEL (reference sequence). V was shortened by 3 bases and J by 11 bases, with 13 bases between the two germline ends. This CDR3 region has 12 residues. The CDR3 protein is CASSQLGLPAFF. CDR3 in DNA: TGTGCCAGCAGCCAGTTAGGTCTCCCGGCTTTCTTT.

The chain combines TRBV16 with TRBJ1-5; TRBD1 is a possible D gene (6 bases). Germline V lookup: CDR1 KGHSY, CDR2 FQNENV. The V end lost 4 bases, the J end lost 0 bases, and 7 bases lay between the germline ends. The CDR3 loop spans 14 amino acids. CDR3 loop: CASSLQGSNQPQHF. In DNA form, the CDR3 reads TGTGCCAGCAGCCTACAGGGTAGCAATCAGCCCCAGCATTTT.

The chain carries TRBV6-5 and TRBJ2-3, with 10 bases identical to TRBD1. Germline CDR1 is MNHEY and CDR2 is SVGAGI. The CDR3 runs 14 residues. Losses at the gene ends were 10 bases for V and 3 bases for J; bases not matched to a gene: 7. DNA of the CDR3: TGTGCCATCCGGGACAGGGGAGTGACAGATACGCAGTATTTT. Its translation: CAIRDRGVTDTQYF.

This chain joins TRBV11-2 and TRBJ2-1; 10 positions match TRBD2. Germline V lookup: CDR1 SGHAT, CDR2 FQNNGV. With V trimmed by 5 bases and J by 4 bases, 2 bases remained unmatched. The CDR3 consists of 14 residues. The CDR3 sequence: CASSKGLAYNEQFF. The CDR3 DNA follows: TGTGCCAGCAGCAAGGGACTAGCGTACAATGAGCAGTTCTTC. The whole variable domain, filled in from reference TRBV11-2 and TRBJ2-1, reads EAGVAQSPRYKIIEKRQSVAFWCNPISGHATLYWYQQILGQGPKLLIQFQNNGVVDDSQLPKDRFSAERLKGVDSTLKIQPAKLEDSAVYLCASSKGLAYNEQFFGPGTRLTVL.

The CDR3 loop reads CASSLDGNNLYNEQFF. The CDR3 DNA sequence: TGTGCCAGCAGCTTAGATGGCAACAACCTCTACAATGAGCAGTTCTTC. The genes are TRBV7-2 and TRBJ2-1; D gene unclear. The CDR3 contains 16 residues. The germline gives CDR1 SGHTA, CDR2 FQGNSA. The V and J ends lost 1 base and 3 bases respectively, with 13 bases between them. The full variable domain, rest sourced from reference TRBV7-2 and TRBJ2-1, is GAGVSQSPSNKVTEKGKDVELRCDPISGHTALYWYRQSLGQGLEFLIYFQGNSAPDKSGLPSDRFSAERTGGSVSTLTIQRTQQEDSAVYLCASSLDGNNLYNEQFFGPGTRLTVL.

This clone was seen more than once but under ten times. This chain's CDR3 is CASRAGTSAVNEQFF. CDR3 sequence (DNA): TGTGCCAGCAGAGCCGGGACTAGCGCCGTTAATGAGCAGTTCTTC. V is TRBV27 and J is TRBJ2-1; 10 positions match TRBD2. The germline CDR1 and CDR2 sequences are MNHEY and SMNVEV (reference sequence). V lost 6 bases and J lost 7; bases outside the gene matches: 9. CDR3 length equals 15 residues.

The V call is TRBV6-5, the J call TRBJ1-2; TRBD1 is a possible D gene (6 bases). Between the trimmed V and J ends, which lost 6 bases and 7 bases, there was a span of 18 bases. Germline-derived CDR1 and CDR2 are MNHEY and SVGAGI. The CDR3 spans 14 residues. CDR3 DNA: TGTGCCAGCAGCCCCAGGGGAGGGGAAACTGGCTACACCTTC. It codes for CASSPRGGETGYTF.

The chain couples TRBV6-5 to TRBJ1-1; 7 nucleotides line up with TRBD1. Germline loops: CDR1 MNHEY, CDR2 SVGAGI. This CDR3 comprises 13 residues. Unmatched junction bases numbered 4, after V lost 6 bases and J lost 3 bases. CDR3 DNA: TGTGCCAGCAGGCTACAGGGGTACACTGAAGCTTTCTTT. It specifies CASRLQGYTEAFF.

The CDR3 bases are TGCAGCGCGGGACATCTCGTATCTGAAGCTTTCTTT. It is translated as CSAGHLVSEAFF. The V gene is TRBV29-1, the J gene TRBJ1-1, with a weak D call TRBD1 (6 bases). The V and J ends lost 7 bases and 6 bases respectively, with 15 bases between them. The germline V gene encodes CDR1 SQVTM and CDR2 ANQGSEA. The CDR3 covers 12 residues.

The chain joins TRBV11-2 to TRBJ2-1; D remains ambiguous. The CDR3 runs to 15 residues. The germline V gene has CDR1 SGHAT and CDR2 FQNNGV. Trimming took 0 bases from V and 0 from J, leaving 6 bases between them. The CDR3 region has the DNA TGTGCCAGCAGCTTAGATACCTTCTCCTACAATGAGCAGTTCTTC. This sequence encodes CASSLDTFSYNEQFF.

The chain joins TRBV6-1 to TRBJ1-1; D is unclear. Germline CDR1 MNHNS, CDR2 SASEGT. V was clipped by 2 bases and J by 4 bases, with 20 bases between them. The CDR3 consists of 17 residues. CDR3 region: CASSENVRLRFGTEAFF. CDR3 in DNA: TGTGCCAGCAGTGAAAATGTAAGACTAAGGTTCGGCACTGAAGCTTTCTTT.

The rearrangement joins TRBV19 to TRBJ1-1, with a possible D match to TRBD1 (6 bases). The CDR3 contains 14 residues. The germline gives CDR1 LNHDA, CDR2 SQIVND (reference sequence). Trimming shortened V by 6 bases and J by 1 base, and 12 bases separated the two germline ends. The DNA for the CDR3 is TGTGCCAGTAGCTCGACAGGAGAGAACACTGAAGCTTTCTTT. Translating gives CASSSTGENTEAFF.

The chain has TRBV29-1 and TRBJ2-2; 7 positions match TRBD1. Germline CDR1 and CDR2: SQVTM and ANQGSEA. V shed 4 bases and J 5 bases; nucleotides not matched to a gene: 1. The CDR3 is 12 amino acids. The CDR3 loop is CSVARGTGELFF. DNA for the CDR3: TGCAGCGTTGCCAGGGGGACCGGGGAGCTGTTTTTT.

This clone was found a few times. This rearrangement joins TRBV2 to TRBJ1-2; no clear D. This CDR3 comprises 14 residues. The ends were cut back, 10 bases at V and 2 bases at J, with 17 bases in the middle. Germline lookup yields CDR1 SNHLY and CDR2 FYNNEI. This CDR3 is CATRSDAQNYGYTF. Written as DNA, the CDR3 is TGTGCCACCAGATCGGACGCCCAGAACTATGGCTACACCTTC.

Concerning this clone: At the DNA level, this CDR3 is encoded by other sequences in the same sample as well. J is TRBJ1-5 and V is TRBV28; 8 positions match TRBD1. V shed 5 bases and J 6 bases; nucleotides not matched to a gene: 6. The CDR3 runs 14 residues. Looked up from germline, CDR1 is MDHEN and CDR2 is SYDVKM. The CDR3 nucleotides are TGTGCCAGCAGTCCAGGACAGGGAAGTCAGCCCCAGCATTTT. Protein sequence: CASSPGQGSQPQHF.

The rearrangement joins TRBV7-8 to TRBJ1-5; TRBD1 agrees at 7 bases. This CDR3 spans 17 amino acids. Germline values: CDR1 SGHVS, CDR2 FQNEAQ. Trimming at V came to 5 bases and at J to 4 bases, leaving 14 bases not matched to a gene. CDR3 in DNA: TGTGCCAGCAGCCCCCCACGCACAGGGGTTCGAAATCAGCCCCAGCATTTT. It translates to CASSPPRTGVRNQPQHF.

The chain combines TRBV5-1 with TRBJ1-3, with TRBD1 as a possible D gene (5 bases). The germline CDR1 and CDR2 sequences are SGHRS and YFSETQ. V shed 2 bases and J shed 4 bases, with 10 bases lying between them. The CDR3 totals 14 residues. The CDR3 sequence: CASSFERGGNTIYF. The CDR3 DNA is TGCGCCAGCAGCTTCGAAAGGGGAGGAAACACCATATATTTT.

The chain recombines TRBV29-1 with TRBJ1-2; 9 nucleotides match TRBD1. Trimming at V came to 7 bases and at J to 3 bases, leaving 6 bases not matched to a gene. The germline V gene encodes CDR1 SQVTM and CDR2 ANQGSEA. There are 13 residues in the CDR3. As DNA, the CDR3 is TGCAGCGCCGAGCGGACAGGGGACTATGGCTACACCTTC. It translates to CSAERTGDYGYTF.

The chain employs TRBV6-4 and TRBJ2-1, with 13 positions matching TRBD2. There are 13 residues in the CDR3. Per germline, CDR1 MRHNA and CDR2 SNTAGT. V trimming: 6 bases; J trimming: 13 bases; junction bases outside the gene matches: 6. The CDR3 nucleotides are TGTGCCAGCAGCCTGACTAGCGGGGGGACTCAGTTCTTC. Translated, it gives CASSLTSGGTQFF.

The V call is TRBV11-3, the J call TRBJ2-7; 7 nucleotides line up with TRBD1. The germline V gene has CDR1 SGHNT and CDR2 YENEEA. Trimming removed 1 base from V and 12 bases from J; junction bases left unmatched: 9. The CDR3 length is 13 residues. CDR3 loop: CASSLGQGDRRYF. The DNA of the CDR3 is TGTGCCAGCAGCTTAGGTCAGGGGGATCGTCGGTACTTC. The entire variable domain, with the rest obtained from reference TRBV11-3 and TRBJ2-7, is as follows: EAGVVQSPRYKIIEKKQPVAFWCNPISGHNTLYWYLQNLGQGPELLIRYENEEAVDDSQLPKDRFSAERLKGVDSTLKIQPAELGDSAVYLCASSLGQGDRRYFGPGTRLTVT.

As DNA, the CDR3 is TGCGCCAGCAGCCAAGATTGGAGACTAGCGGGAGACAATGAGCAGTTCTTC. This sequence encodes CASSQDWRLAGDNEQFF. The chain carries TRBV4-3 and TRBJ2-1; TRBD2 matches 12 bases. J gave up 5 bases and V 0 bases, and 5 bases lay outside the gene matches. The V gene's germline CDR1 is LGHNA and CDR2 YSLEER. The CDR3 spans 17 residues.

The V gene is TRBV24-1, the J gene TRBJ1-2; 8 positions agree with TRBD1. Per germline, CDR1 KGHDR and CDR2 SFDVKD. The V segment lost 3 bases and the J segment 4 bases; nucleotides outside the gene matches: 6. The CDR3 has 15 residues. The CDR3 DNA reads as TGTGCCACCAGTGATCCAAAAGACAGGGGCTATGGCTACACCTTC. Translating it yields CATSDPKDRGYGYTF.

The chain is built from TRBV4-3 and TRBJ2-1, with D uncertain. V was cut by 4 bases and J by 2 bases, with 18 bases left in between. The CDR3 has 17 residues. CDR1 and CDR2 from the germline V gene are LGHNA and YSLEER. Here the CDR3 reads CASSPGKGPLTYNEQFF. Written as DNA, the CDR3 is TGCGCCAGCAGCCCCGGAAAGGGCCCCCTTACCTACAATGAGCAGTTCTTC.

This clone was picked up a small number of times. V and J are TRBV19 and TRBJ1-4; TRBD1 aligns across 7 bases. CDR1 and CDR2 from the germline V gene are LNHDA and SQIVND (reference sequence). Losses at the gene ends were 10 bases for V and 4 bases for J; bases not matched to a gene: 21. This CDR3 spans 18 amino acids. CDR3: CATLGGTERKFGNEKLFF. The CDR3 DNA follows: TGTGCCACCCTGGGGGGGACAGAGCGGAAATTCGGTAATGAAAAACTGTTTTTT.

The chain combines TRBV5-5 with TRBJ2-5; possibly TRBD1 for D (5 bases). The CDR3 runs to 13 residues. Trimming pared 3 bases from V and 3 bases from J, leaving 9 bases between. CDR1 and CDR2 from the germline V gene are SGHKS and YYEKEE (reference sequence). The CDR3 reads CASSSTEKETQYF. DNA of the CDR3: TGTGCCAGCAGCTCGACAGAAAAAGAGACCCAGTACTTC.

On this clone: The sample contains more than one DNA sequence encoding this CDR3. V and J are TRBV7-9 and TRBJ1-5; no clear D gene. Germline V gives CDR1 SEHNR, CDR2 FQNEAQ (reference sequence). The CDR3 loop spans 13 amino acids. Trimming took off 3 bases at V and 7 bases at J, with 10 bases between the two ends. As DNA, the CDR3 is TGTGCCAGCAGCTTGGGATCGGGGCAGCCCCAGCATTTT. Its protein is CASSLGSGQPQHF.

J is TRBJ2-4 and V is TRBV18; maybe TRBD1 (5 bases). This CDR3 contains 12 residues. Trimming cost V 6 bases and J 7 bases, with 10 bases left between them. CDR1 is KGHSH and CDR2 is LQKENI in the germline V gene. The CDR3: CASSLDTNIQYF. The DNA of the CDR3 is TGTGCCAGCTCTTTGGACACGAACATTCAGTACTTC.

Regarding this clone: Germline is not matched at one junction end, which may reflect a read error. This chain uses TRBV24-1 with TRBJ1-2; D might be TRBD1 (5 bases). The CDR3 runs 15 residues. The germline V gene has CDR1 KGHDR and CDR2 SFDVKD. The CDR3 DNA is TGTGCCACCAGTGATACTTCGCTGGGGGATCGCTACGTCTACTTC. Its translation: CATSDTSLGDRYVYF.

DNA for the CDR3: TGTGCCAGCAGCTTAGGAGACAGGGGGCCTACAGATACGCAGTATTTT. Translation: CASSLGDRGPTDTQYF. The V and J genes are TRBV5-4 and TRBJ2-3, with TRBD1 matching 10 bases. The germline V gene encodes CDR1 SGHNT and CDR2 YYREEE (reference sequence). The CDR3 runs 16 residues. The V segment lost 2 bases and the J segment 3 bases; nucleotides outside the gene matches: 6.

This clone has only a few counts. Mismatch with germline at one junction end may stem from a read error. CDR3 in amino acids: CASSSSPIFRQGPLRGDF. For the CDR3, the DNA is TGTGCCAGCAGCTCCTCACCGATATTTCGACAGGGACCCCTCAGGGGCGACTTC. This chain links TRBV7-2 with TRBJ1-2; 7 bases match TRBD1. The germline V gene encodes CDR1 SGHTA and CDR2 FQGNSA. The CDR3 totals 18 residues.

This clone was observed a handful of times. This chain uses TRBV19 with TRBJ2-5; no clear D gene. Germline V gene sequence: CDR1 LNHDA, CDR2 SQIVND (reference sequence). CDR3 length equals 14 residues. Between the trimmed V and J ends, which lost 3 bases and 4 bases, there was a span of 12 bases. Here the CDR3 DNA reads TGTGCCAGTAGTATTTATCTCAGAGGAGAGACCCAGTACTTC. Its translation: CASSIYLRGETQYF.